Described below is a single T cell receptor beta chain sequence and its context. Its antigen is unknown. These data originate in a study of cytomegalovirus exposure and HLA in healthy donors. The primer mix had 60 Vbeta and 13 Jbeta primers. Profiled with immunoSEQ multiplex PCR; TCRdb holds only in-frame clones, not every one. The sample lists tens of thousands of clones, more than 55% occurring once. It was healthy bone marrow donors who served as donors. Regarding the study as a whole: A later analysis appeared to link common viral pathogens to several of the most significant clusters. A later analysis showed HLA-associated TCR beta chains outstripping equally common others in clonal expansion.

V gave up 11 bases and J gave up 10 bases; unmatched junction bases: 9. The CDR3 loop spans 11 amino acids. Per germline, CDR1 SGHVS and CDR2 FNYEAQ. Input material: PBMCs. V and J are TRBV7-6 and TRBJ2-5; 8 bases are shared with TRBD2. This clonotype was obtained from a boy between 10 and 17 years old in good health and CMV-seropositive. CDR3 DNA: TGTGCCTCCCACGGGGGGGGAGGCCAGTACTTC. Amino acid sequence: CASHGGGGQYF.